The 8 T cell receptor beta chains below come from one sample, sequenced in a study of T cells in Graves' hyperthyroidism and ophthalmopathy. It was RNA transcripts that yielded the amplified TCR beta CDR3 regions. The HTBI primer set drove a first-round RT-PCR of the TCR CDR3. Each CDR3 protein gets one entry after TCRdb re-called the multiplex PCR reads with MiXCR. The table shows hundreds of thousands of distinct CDR3 sequences, with 40% to 55% occurring only once. Sequenced material: peripheral blood or thyroid tissue (not recorded which). The receptors originated from a woman aged 18-30 years with Graves' hyperthyroidism.

A word on this clonotype: A junction boundary mismatches the germline segment, possibly from a read error. The rearrangement links TRBV7-2 to TRBJ2-7; 9 positions agree with TRBD2. The CDR3 is 15 residues long. Germline V lookup: CDR1 SGHTA, CDR2 FQGNSA. DNA for the CDR3: TGTGCCAGCAGTCCGAGCGGGAGGATCACCTACGAGCAGTGCTTC. It specifies CASSPSGRITYEQCF.

In the case of this clonotype: No conserved phenylalanine or tryptophan ends this CDR3, so it is likely a read error. No DNA is shown, since the ends of the CDR3 on it are uncertain; the CDR3 is the one TCRdb lists. This chain connects TRBV29-1 to TRBJ2-5; TRBD2, as called in the table, went unchecked against the DNA. The CDR3 numbers 8 amino acids, ends counted. Germline assignment: CDR1 SQVTM and CDR2 ANQGSEA. The CDR3 reads CSVEIVTS.

This clonotype was observed a single time. The chain employs TRBV6-2 or TRBV6-3 and TRBJ2-7, with 11 positions matching TRBD2. The CDR3 spans 15 residues. V dropped 8 bases and J dropped 0; count of bases not matched to a gene: 6. In germline, CDR1 is MNHEY, CDR2 SVGEGT. The CDR3 nucleotides are TGTGCCAGCTTACTGGGGACTAGCGGCTCCTACGAGCAGTACTTC. Translated, it gives CASLLGTSGSYEQYF.

As regards this clonotype: Possible read error: a much larger clone is one base away. The rearrangement joins TRBV25-1 to TRBJ1-4; D is unclear. The germline V gene encodes CDR1 MGHDK and CDR2 SYGVNS. Trimming removed 6 bases at V and 10 bases at J, with 18 bases between. CDR3 length: 14 amino acids. In nucleotides, the CDR3 is TGTGCCAGCAGCTCAAGGCGACGGGATGGAAAACTGTTTTTT. Translation: CASSSRRRDGKLFF. Filled out from reference TRBV25-1 and TRBJ1-4, the complete variable domain reads EADIYQTPRYLVIGTGKKITLECSQTMGHDKMYWYQQDPGMELHLIHYSYGVNSTEKGDLSSESTVSRIRTEHFPLTLESARPSHTSQYLCASSSRRRDGKLFFGSGTQLSVL.

In the case of this clonotype: This may stem from a read error, because a much larger clone lies one nucleotide away. This sequence joins TRBV7-7 and TRBJ1-1; D is undetermined. Germline V gene lookup returns CDR1 SSHAT and CDR2 FNYEAQ (reference sequence). The CDR3 is 15 residues long. CDR3 region: CACSLVHTQNTEAFF. CDR3 coding DNA: TGTGCCTGCAGCTTAGTCCATACGCAAAACACTGAAGCTTTCTTT. The entire variable domain, with the rest obtained from reference TRBV7-7 and TRBJ1-1, is as follows: GAGVSQSPRYKVTKRGQDVTLRCDPISSHATLYWYQQALGQGPEFLTYFNYEAQPDKSGLPSDRFSAERPEGSISTLTIQRTEQRDSAMYRCACSLVHTQNTEAFFGQGTRLTVV.

The chain carries TRBV5-1 and TRBJ2-5; no reliable D call. Deletions cut 2 bases from V and 0 bases from J, with 5 bases between. Germline-derived CDR1 and CDR2 are SGHRS and YFSETQ. This CDR3 comprises 13 residues. This CDR3 is CASSLQHQETQYF. DNA of the CDR3: TGCGCCAGCAGCTTACAGCACCAAGAGACCCAGTACTTC.

This clonotype showed up just a few times. A read error may produce the germline difference seen at one junction end. The chain joins TRBV29-1 to TRBJ2-5; 9 bases are shared with TRBD2. Germline V gene lookup returns CDR1 SQVTM and CDR2 ANQGSEA. The CDR3 runs to 17 residues. As DNA, the CDR3 is TGCAGCGTCGAAGGGTGGCGGCTAGCGGGGCACCAAGAGACCCAGTACTTC. Translation gives CSVEGWRLAGHQETQYF. Drawing the rest from reference TRBV29-1 and TRBJ2-5, the complete variable domain is SAVISQKPSRDICQRGTSLTIQCQVDSQVTMMFWYRQQPGQSLTLIATANQGSEATYESGFVIDKFPISRPNLTFSTLTVSNMSPEDSSIYLCSVEGWRLAGHQETQYFGPGTRLLVL.

About this clonotype itself: A much larger clone differs by one base, so this may be a read error. The V and J genes are TRBV7-2 and TRBJ1-4, with D perhaps TRBD1 (6 bases). CDR3 length equals 15 residues. CDR1 SGHTA and CDR2 FQGNSA come from the germline V gene. The CDR3 is CASSLDGAGVEKLLF. The CDR3 DNA follows: TGTGCCAGCAGCTTAGACGGGGCAGGGGTCGAAAAACTGCTTTTT.